The 29 T cell receptor beta chains given below trace back to one sample, sequenced in a study of cytomegalovirus exposure and HLA in healthy donors (TCRdb year 2017). The library relied on the immunoSEQ multiplex PCR assay. For the multiplex PCR, a mixture combining 60 forward primers for TCR Vbeta segments and 13 reverse primers for TCR Jbeta segments was used. As stored in TCRdb, this immuneACCESS dataset retains in-frame rearrangements with V and J assigned. A fraction of the clones does not appear; measured against another copy, unresolved V genes explain less than half of the discrepancy, and the remainder lacks a known reason. This sample gives about 140,000 clones in total; about four fifths of them show up just once. The top ten clonotypes cover roughly 2% of the sample. Sequenced: PBMCs. These receptors were obtained from a man aged 30 to 39 in good health and CMV-seronegative.

This rearrangement joins TRBV28 to TRBJ2-2; a weak D match, TRBD2 (5 bases). The CDR3 loop spans 15 amino acids. The germline gives CDR1 MDHEN, CDR2 SYDVKM. Trimming shortened V by 6 bases and J by 3 bases, and 14 bases separated the two germline ends. The CDR3 region is CASRTDTEDTGELFF. The CDR3 region has the DNA TGTGCCAGCAGGACCGACACGGAGGACACCGGGGAGCTGTTTTTT.

The chain joins TRBV28 to TRBJ2-1; 7 positions agree with TRBD1. The length of the CDR3 is 14 residues. Germline V lookup: CDR1 MDHEN, CDR2 SYDVKM. Trimming removed 8 bases from V and 2 bases from J; junction bases left unmatched: 6. The CDR3 reads CASEGDSTYNEQFF. CDR3 in DNA: TGTGCCAGCGAAGGGGACAGCACCTACAATGAGCAGTTCTTC. Filled out from reference TRBV28 and TRBJ2-1, the complete variable domain reads DVKVTQSSRYLVKRTGEKVFLECVQDMDHENMFWYRQDPGLGLRLIYFSYDVKMKEKGDIPEGYSVSREKKERFSLILESASTNQTSMYLCASEGDSTYNEQFFGPGTRLTVL.

The rearrangement links TRBV6-5 to TRBJ1-1; D remains unclear. V was clipped by 6 bases and J by 0 bases, with 8 bases between them. The CDR3 is made up of 13 amino acids. Germline values: CDR1 MNHEY, CDR2 SVGAGI. CDR3 DNA sequence: TGTGCCAGCAGCCAGTTTATGAACACTGAAGCTTTCTTT. Translating gives CASSQFMNTEAFF.

The chain is built from TRBV18 and TRBJ1-4, with 7 positions matching TRBD1. The CDR3 spans 17 residues. V was pared by 1 base and J by 6 bases, with 11 bases of the junction left unmatched. The germline gives CDR1 KGHSH, CDR2 LQKENI. The CDR3 here is CASSPRVGRGLDEKLFF. In DNA, the CDR3 is TGTGCCAGCTCACCACGTGTGGGAAGGGGGCTAGATGAAAAACTGTTTTTT.

This clone was detected only a few times. This chain uses TRBV29-1 with TRBJ1-1; 9 bases map to TRBD1. Germline V gives CDR1 SQVTM, CDR2 ANQGSEA. The CDR3 is 14 amino acids. V shed 6 bases and J 1 base; nucleotides not matched to a gene: 6. The CDR3 nucleotides read TGCAGCGTGAAACAGGGGGCCCAGAACACTGAAGCTTTCTTT. Translating it yields CSVKQGAQNTEAFF.

This clone was seen a single time. The chain uses TRBV5-1 and TRBJ1-3; 8 bases are shared with TRBD1. CDR3 length: 13 amino acids. V lost 4 bases to trimming and J lost 5 bases; unmatched junction nucleotides: 2. CDR1 and CDR2 from the germline V gene are SGHRS and YFSETQ. The CDR3 sequence: CASSDRGRNTIYF. The CDR3 DNA sequence: TGCGCCAGCAGCGACAGGGGAAGAAACACCATATATTTT. Full variable domain (outside the CDR3, taken from reference TRBV5-1 and TRBJ1-3): KAGVTQTPRYLIKTRGQQVTLSCSPISGHRSVSWYQQTPGQGLQFLFEYFSETQRNKGNFPGRFSGRQFSNSRSEMNVSTLELGDSALYLCASSDRGRNTIYFGEGSWLTVV.

The chain recombines TRBV25-1 with TRBJ1-2, with 11 bases fitting TRBD1. Germline V gene lookup returns CDR1 MGHDK and CDR2 SYGVNS. This CDR3 has 15 amino acids. Trimming at V came to 3 bases and at J to 4 bases, leaving 4 bases not matched to a gene. CDR3 nucleotide sequence: TGTGCCAGCAGTGATGGGACAGGGGGGGGCTATGGCTACACCTTC. Its translation: CASSDGTGGGYGYTF.

The chain is built from TRBV4-1 and TRBJ1-3, with a tentative D call TRBD1 (5 bases). Trimming removed 5 bases at V and 4 bases at J, with 15 bases between. This CDR3 has 15 amino acids. Germline CDR1 is MGHRA and CDR2 is YSYEKL. The CDR3 sequence is CASSAREGVGNTIYF. In DNA, the CDR3 is TGCGCCAGCAGCGCCAGGGAAGGGGTCGGAAACACCATATATTTT.

CDR3 sequence (DNA): TGCGCCAGCAGCTTCAGGGGCGCGGGGGAGCTGTTTTTT. This encodes CASSFRGAGELFF. This chain joins TRBV5-1 and TRBJ2-2, with a weak D call TRBD1 (6 bases). Trimming took off 2 bases at V and 8 bases at J, with 10 bases between the two ends. Germline lookup yields CDR1 SGHRS and CDR2 YFSETQ. This CDR3 has 13 amino acids.

This sequence joins TRBV6-1 and TRBJ2-7; the match to TRBD1 covers 8 bases. J was trimmed by 0 bases and V by 6 bases; bases with no gene match: 7. CDR3 length: 15 amino acids. CDR1 is MNHNS, CDR2 SASEGT, per germline. The CDR3 nucleotides read TGTGCCAGCAGGCCGAATCAGGGGGCCTCCTACGAGCAGTACTTC. Protein product: CASRPNQGASYEQYF.

The chain's CDR3 is CAISEERFQETQYF. The CDR3 DNA sequence: TGTGCCATCAGTGAGGAGAGGTTCCAAGAGACCCAGTACTTC. The chain recombines TRBV10-3 with TRBJ2-5; no firm D call. V gave up 2 bases and J gave up 1 base, with 8 bases separating them. The CDR3 is 14 residues long. Germline lookup yields CDR1 ENHRY and CDR2 SYGVKD.

The rearrangement links TRBV7-6 to TRBJ2-5; the match to TRBD1 covers 9 bases. The V gene's germline CDR1 is SGHVS and CDR2 FNYEAQ. V was pared by 8 bases and J by 5 bases, with 12 bases of the junction left unmatched. The CDR3 consists of 15 residues. The DNA of the CDR3 is TGTGCCAGCTGGGGAAAACAGGGGGCGGGGGAGACCCAGTACTTC. This gives the protein CASWGKQGAGETQYF.

V and J are TRBV7-2 and TRBJ1-4, with 7 bases lining up with TRBD1. CDR3 length equals 15 residues. Germline V CDR1 and CDR2: SGHTA, FQGNSA. V gave up 5 bases and J gave up 6 bases; unmatched junction bases: 9. The DNA for the CDR3 is TGTGCCAGCAGCACTTACCGGGACAGCCATGAAAAACTGTTTTTT. This translates into CASSTYRDSHEKLFF. The whole variable domain, filled in from reference TRBV7-2 and TRBJ1-4, reads GAGVSQSPSNKVTEKGKDVELRCDPISGHTALYWYRQSLGQGLEFLIYFQGNSAPDKSGLPSDRFSAERTGGSVSTLTIQRTQQEDSAVYLCASSTYRDSHEKLFFGSGTQLSVL.

This chain uses TRBV30 with TRBJ1-2; weak D call: TRBD1 (6 bases). Per the germline V gene, CDR1 is GTSNPN and CDR2 is SVGIG (reference sequence). Trimming stripped 3 bases from V and 8 bases from J, with 16 bases between. This CDR3 is built from 13 residues. CDR3 sequence reads: CAWRGAVPGGYTF. The CDR3 coding sequence is TGTGCCTGGAGGGGGGCAGTTCCTGGAGGCTACACCTTC.

This clone was observed a handful of times. The chain carries TRBV18 and TRBJ1-4; D remains ambiguous. The CDR3 totals 16 residues. The germline V gene encodes CDR1 KGHSH and CDR2 LQKENI. Trimming removed 1 base at V and 7 bases at J, with 16 bases between. The CDR3 loop is CASSPQRSHLSEKLFF. The CDR3 bases are TGTGCCAGCTCACCACAACGATCCCACTTGAGTGAAAAACTGTTTTTT.

This chain joins TRBV18 and TRBJ2-5; 7 bases are a match to TRBD1. This CDR3 has 15 amino acids. The V and J ends lost 2 bases and 3 bases, in that order; junction bases with no gene match: 6. Germline CDR1 reads KGHSH; CDR2 reads LQKENI. The CDR3, as DNA: TGTGCCAGCTCACCATTCGCAACAGGGGAAGAGACCCAGTACTTC. It translates to CASSPFATGEETQYF.

V usage is TRBV5-6 and J usage is TRBJ2-5; D perhaps matches TRBD1 (6 bases). Trimming shortened V by 0 bases and J by 3 bases, and 12 bases separated the two germline ends. Looked up from germline, CDR1 is SGHDT and CDR2 is YYEEEE. The CDR3 runs to 15 residues. The CDR3: CASSLGGRLEETQYF. The CDR3 DNA follows: TGTGCCAGCAGCTTGGGGGGGCGGTTGGAAGAGACCCAGTACTTC. The full variable domain, rest sourced from reference TRBV5-6 and TRBJ2-5, is DAGVTQSPTHLIKTRGQQVTLRCSPKSGHDTVSWYQQALGQGPQFIFQYYEEEERQRGNFPDRFSGHQFPNYSSELNVNALLLGDSALYLCASSLGGRLEETQYFGPGTRLLVL.

This chain uses TRBV10-1 with TRBJ2-1; 9 bases map to TRBD2. There are 14 residues in the CDR3. The V segment lost 4 bases and the J segment 9 bases; nucleotides outside the gene matches: 7. Germline CDR1 WNHNN, CDR2 SYGVQD (reference sequence). CDR3 sequence reads: CASSGLAGAGEQFF. CDR3 bases: TGCGCCAGCAGTGGGTTAGCGGGAGCGGGTGAGCAGTTCTTC.

This CDR3 is CASSYSTSTDTQYF. For the CDR3, the DNA is TGTGCCAGCAGTTACTCGACAAGCACAGATACGCAGTATTTT. The rearrangement links TRBV6-5 to TRBJ2-3; D gene unclear. The CDR3 is made up of 14 amino acids. The V end lost 0 bases, the J end lost 0 bases, and 4 bases lay between the germline ends. From germline, CDR1 is MNHEY and CDR2 SVGAGI.

This sequence joins TRBV15 and TRBJ1-2, with 8 bases aligning to TRBD1. The germline V gene has CDR1 LNHNV and CDR2 YYDKDF (reference sequence). This CDR3 has 19 residues. J lost 4 bases, V lost 0 bases, and 16 bases had no gene match. The CDR3 loop is CATSRDYRLTGDRPYGYTF. The CDR3 DNA is TGTGCCACCAGCAGAGATTATCGCCTTACGGGGGACAGGCCCTATGGCTACACCTTC.

CDR3 DNA: TGTGCCAGCAGTAACCGCGGGATAACAGATACGCAGTATTTT. It yields the protein CASSNRGITDTQYF. The V gene is TRBV28, the J gene TRBJ2-3; D may be TRBD2 (6 bases). The CDR3 spans 14 residues. V shed 5 bases and J shed 3 bases, with 12 bases lying between them. The germline CDR1 and CDR2 sequences are MDHEN and SYDVKM.

V and J are TRBV15 and TRBJ1-2; 7 bases are a match to TRBD1. The CDR3 spans 13 residues. Trimming at V came to 4 bases and at J to 5 bases, leaving 4 bases not matched to a gene. Looked up from germline, CDR1 is LNHNV and CDR2 is YYDKDF (reference sequence). For the CDR3, the DNA is TGTGCCACCAGCAACCCGACAGGGTATGGCTACACCTTC. This codes for CATSNPTGYGYTF.

V usage is TRBV6-6 and J usage is TRBJ1-3; the D gene is possibly TRBD1 (5 bases). Looked up from germline, CDR1 is MNHNY and CDR2 is SVGAGI (reference sequence). Trimming took 4 bases from V and 3 from J, leaving 16 bases between them. The CDR3 extends over 16 amino acids. CDR3 amino acids: CASSLQAAGGGNTIYF. The CDR3 DNA reads TGTGCCAGCAGTTTACAGGCTGCGGGAGGTGGAAACACCATATATTTT.

The chain combines TRBV4-1 with TRBJ2-7, with a weak D call TRBD1 (6 bases). The CDR3 is 12 residues long. Germline CDR1 reads MGHRA; CDR2 reads YSYEKL. The germline V and J ends were trimmed by 1 base and 12 bases, with 13 bases remaining between them. The DNA of the CDR3 is TGCGCCAGCAGCCAAGTAGGGGGTGCAACGTACTTC. It is translated as CASSQVGGATYF.

This clone was seen just once. Its ends do not fully match the called genes, so a read error is possible. The chain is built from TRBV29-1 and TRBJ2-4; 14 positions agree with TRBD2. The germline V gene has CDR1 SQVTM and CDR2 ANQGSEA. The CDR3 sequence is 17 residues long. In DNA, the CDR3 is TGCAGCGTAGAAGGACTAGCGGGAGGCGGAGCCAAAAACATTCAGTACTTC. Translation: CSVEGLAGGGAKNIQYF.

The chain employs TRBV4-1 and TRBJ2-5, with 7 bases lining up with TRBD1. Germline V gene sequence: CDR1 MGHRA, CDR2 YSYEKL. The V segment lost 4 bases and the J segment 5 bases; nucleotides outside the gene matches: 4. The CDR3 loop spans 13 amino acids. For the CDR3, the DNA is TGCGCCAGCAGCCCCCAGGGGGTGGAGACCCAGTACTTC. Residues: CASSPQGVETQYF.

V is TRBV4-1 and J is TRBJ1-1, with 9 bases aligning to TRBD1. Trimming cost V 3 bases and J 1 base; bases outside gene matches: 3. The CDR3 length is 15 residues. From germline, CDR1 is MGHRA and CDR2 YSYEKL. The CDR3 here is CASSHDRGGNTEAFF. CDR3 sequence (DNA): TGCGCCAGCAGCCACGACAGGGGGGGGAACACTGAAGCTTTCTTT.

V is TRBV28 and J is TRBJ1-2, with D possibly matching TRBD1 (5 bases). With 5 bases removed from V and 4 bases from J, the gap between germline ends came to 17 bases. The V gene's germline CDR1 is MDHEN and CDR2 SYDVKM. CDR3 length: 15 residues. DNA for the CDR3: TGTGCCAGCAGTGCCGGGGGGAAGCTCGGCTATGGCTACACCTTC. Protein sequence: CASSAGGKLGYGYTF.

The sample holds a few counts of this clone. The chain has TRBV4-1 and TRBJ2-7, with TRBD1 matching over 9 bases. V shed 4 bases and J 4 bases; nucleotides not matched to a gene: 2. Germline V gives CDR1 MGHRA, CDR2 YSYEKL. The length of the CDR3 is 13 residues. The CDR3 loop is CASSRDRDYEQYF. The CDR3 region has the DNA TGCGCCAGCAGCCGGGACAGGGATTACGAGCAGTACTTC.